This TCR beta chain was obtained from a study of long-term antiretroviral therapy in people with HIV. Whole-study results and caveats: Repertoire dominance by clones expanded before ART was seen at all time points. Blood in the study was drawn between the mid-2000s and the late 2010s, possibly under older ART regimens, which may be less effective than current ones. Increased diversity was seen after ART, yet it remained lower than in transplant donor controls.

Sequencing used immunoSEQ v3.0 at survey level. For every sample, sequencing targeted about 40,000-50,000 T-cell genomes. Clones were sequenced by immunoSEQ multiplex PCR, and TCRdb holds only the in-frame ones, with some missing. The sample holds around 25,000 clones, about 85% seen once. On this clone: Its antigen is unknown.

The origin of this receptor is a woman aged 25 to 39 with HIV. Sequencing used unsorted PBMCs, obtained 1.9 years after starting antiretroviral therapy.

The CDR3 loop reads CASSEVGVGNTEAFF. In DNA, the CDR3 is TGTGCCAGCAGTGAAGTGGGTGTAGGGAACACTGAAGCTTTCTTT. The gene calls are TRBV6-1 and TRBJ1-1; no reliable D call. The ends were cut back, 1 base at V and 1 base at J, with 10 bases in the middle. The CDR3 is 15 amino acids. The germline V gene has CDR1 MNHNS and CDR2 SASEGT.